The 9 T cell receptor beta chains presented below share a single source sample, sequenced in a study of blood T cell repertoires in COVID-19. The repertoire was sequenced with immunoSEQ multiplex PCR; TCRdb's copy has only in-frame clones and lacks some. The data show 62,000 or so clones, 88% seen once. Sequenced sample: peripheral blood. Source of these receptors: a human donor in a cohort sampled during active COVID-19.

The gene calls are TRBV7-9 and TRBJ2-2; D perhaps matches TRBD1 (5 bases). Trimming took 2 bases from V and 1 from J, leaving 11 bases between them. Germline CDR1 reads SEHNR; CDR2 reads FQNEAQ (reference sequence). This CDR3 spans 16 amino acids. CDR3: CASSLPQGGNTGELFF. The CDR3 nucleotides read TGTGCCAGCAGCTTACCCCAGGGCGGGAACACCGGGGAGCTGTTTTTT.

J is TRBJ2-3 and V is TRBV5-1, with a possible D match to TRBD2 (6 bases). This CDR3 has 15 residues. The V gene's germline CDR1 is SGHRS and CDR2 YFSETQ. Trimming pared 0 bases from V and 1 base from J, leaving 9 bases between. CDR3 amino acids: CASSLGAGRTDTQYF. The CDR3 DNA reads as TGCGCCAGCAGCTTGGGTGCGGGGCGCACAGATACGCAGTATTTT.

The chain combines TRBV29-1 with TRBJ2-7, with D maybe TRBD1 (6 bases). Germline V gene sequence: CDR1 SQVTM, CDR2 ANQGSEA. With 4 bases removed from V and 1 base from J, the gap between germline ends came to 8 bases. The CDR3 consists of 12 residues. The CDR3 sequence: CSVAGVSYEQYF. The CDR3 nucleotides are TGCAGCGTTGCAGGGGTATCCTACGAGCAGTACTTC.

The gene calls are TRBV6-5 and TRBJ1-5, with 9 bases fitting TRBD1. The length of the CDR3 is 14 residues. V gave up 5 bases and J gave up 2 bases; unmatched junction bases: 1. Per the germline V gene, CDR1 is MNHEY and CDR2 is SVGAGI. CDR3 sequence reads: CASSRTGGNQPQHF. In DNA form, the CDR3 reads TGTGCCAGCAGTAGGACAGGGGGCAATCAGCCCCAGCATTTT.

V usage is TRBV4-1 and J usage is TRBJ2-7; 7 bases are a match to TRBD2. V lost 1 base and J lost 3; bases outside the gene matches: 3. The germline V gene has CDR1 MGHRA and CDR2 YSYEKL. The CDR3 is 14 amino acids. In nucleotides, the CDR3 is TGCGCCAGCAGCCAAGGGGAGGGCCGCTACGAGCAGTACTTC. Encoded protein: CASSQGEGRYEQYF.

The CDR3 is CAIRETGDNQPQHF. Written as DNA, the CDR3 is TGTGCCATCCGGGAGACCGGAGATAATCAGCCCCAGCATTTT. The rearrangement joins TRBV10-3 to TRBJ1-5; D is ambiguous. Germline values: CDR1 ENHRY, CDR2 SYGVKD. The CDR3 runs to 14 residues. Trimming took 8 bases from V and 4 from J, leaving 15 bases between them.

This sequence joins TRBV6-5 and TRBJ1-6; TRBD1 aligns across 9 bases. This CDR3 spans 14 amino acids. CDR1 is MNHEY and CDR2 is SVGAGI in the germline V gene. The trim removed 6 bases at V and 7 bases at J, leaving 4 bases unmatched. The CDR3 region is CASREGQGNSPLHF. The CDR3 DNA reads TGTGCCAGCAGAGAGGGACAGGGAAATTCACCCCTCCACTTT.

V gene TRBV19 combines with J gene TRBJ1-5; 9 nucleotides agree with TRBD1. The CDR3 spans 15 residues. V lost 7 bases to trimming and J lost 6 bases; unmatched junction nucleotides: 10. Germline-derived CDR1 and CDR2 are LNHDA and SQIVND (reference sequence). Written as DNA, the CDR3 is TGTGCCAGTACCGTCTGGGGACAGGGACCTCAGCCCCAGCATTTT. It translates to CASTVWGQGPQPQHF.

J is TRBJ2-3 and V is TRBV29-1; the D gene is possibly TRBD1 (7 bases). CDR1 is SQVTM, CDR2 ANQGSEA, per germline. The CDR3 runs 11 residues. V was shortened by 4 bases and J by 6 bases, with 8 bases between the two germline ends. In DNA, the CDR3 is TGCAGCGTTGCAGGGGGGGATACGCAGTATTTT. It codes for CSVAGGDTQYF.